This T cell receptor (beta chain) was observed in a study of shared clonotypes between healthy human individuals. Overall study: The study used three CD4 naive, three CD4 memory, two CD8 naive and one CD8 memory plate per donor. Study-wide points: Blood was the sole source, and tissue repertoires probably differ. Rarefaction exposed incomplete sorted-subset sequencing despite large depth.

Germline V gene data show CDR1 as SGDLS and CDR2 as YYNGEE. The germline V and J ends were trimmed by 3 bases and 6 bases, with 23 bases remaining between them. The CDR3 spans 17 residues. Clones were sequenced by immunoSEQ multiplex PCR, and TCRdb holds only the in-frame ones, with some missing. The table has roughly 2,000,000 clones, 90% to 95% seen once. The naive CD8 population came from CD45RO-negative cells selected for CCR7, without terminally differentiated effector memory CD45RA+ cells. The table lists this clone with a count of one. Its antigen is still unknown. V usage is TRBV9 and J usage is TRBJ2-3; D may be TRBD1 (5 bases). The specimen sequenced was naive CD8+ T cells from PBMCs. This sequence originates from a man aged 18 to 35 in good health. Some clones in this sample may be carry-over from other donors' samples. The CDR3 bases are TGTGCCAGCAGCGCCCAAGCAGGGTTTCTGACACAGGATACGCAGTATTTT. As protein: CASSAQAGFLTQDTQYF.